The 22 T cell receptor beta chains listed next were all sequenced from one sample in a study of long-term antiretroviral therapy in people with HIV. immunoSEQ v3.0 was run at survey level. Clones were read by immunoSEQ multiplex PCR, and TCRdb kept only the in-frame ones, dropping some. The sample has 15,000 to 20,000 clones, roughly nine tenths seen once. The sample in question was unsorted PBMCs, obtained 0.3 years after starting antiretroviral therapy. Receptors originate from a man aged 55 to 70 with HIV.

The genes are TRBV19 and TRBJ1-5, with 11 bases aligning to TRBD1. Trimming took 5 bases from V and 6 from J; bases not matched to a gene: 6. Germline V gene lookup returns CDR1 LNHDA and CDR2 SQIVND (reference sequence). CDR3 length: 15 amino acids. CDR3 bases: TGTGCCAGTAGTCCAGGACAGGGGGCGGGTCAGCCCCAGCATTTT. Translation: CASSPGQGAGQPQHF.

This rearrangement joins TRBV7-9 to TRBJ2-5, with D tentatively TRBD1 (5 bases). The germline V and J ends were trimmed by 6 bases and 1 base, with 18 bases remaining between them. This CDR3 is built from 16 residues. The germline CDR1 and CDR2 sequences are SEHNR and FQNEAQ (reference sequence). The CDR3 spells CASRPLQEKGQETQYF. CDR3 DNA sequence: TGTGCCAGCAGGCCGCTACAGGAGAAAGGCCAAGAGACCCAGTACTTC.

The CDR3 reads CASSLGIPRGQPQHF. In nucleotides, the CDR3 is TGTGCCAGCAGCCTCGGGATCCCGAGGGGTCAGCCCCAGCATTTT. The chain combines TRBV5-6 with TRBJ1-5; possibly TRBD1 for D (5 bases). In germline, CDR1 is SGHDT, CDR2 YYEEEE. The CDR3 contains 15 residues. V was pared by 4 bases and J by 6 bases, with 17 bases between.

The chain uses TRBV5-6 and TRBJ2-5, with TRBD2 identical over 10 bases. Germline V gene data show CDR1 as SGHDT and CDR2 as YYEEEE. Trimming removed 4 bases from V and 5 bases from J; junction bases left unmatched: 11. The CDR3 extends over 16 amino acids. In nucleotides, the CDR3 is TGTGCCAGCAGCCACAGACCGGGACTAGCGAGGGAGACCCAGTACTTC. It is translated as CASSHRPGLARETQYF.

The chain is built from TRBV7-3 and TRBJ1-1; a possible D gene is TRBD1 (5 bases). CDR1 SGHTA and CDR2 FQGTGA come from the germline V gene. This CDR3 contains 14 residues. Trimming shortened V by 5 bases and J by 4 bases, and 14 bases separated the two germline ends. CDR3 nucleotides: TGTGCCAGCAGCCCTCTCGCAGGGACCACTGAAGCTTTCTTT. Protein sequence: CASSPLAGTTEAFF.

The chain carries TRBV11-1 and TRBJ1-3; no reliable D call. Trimming took off 0 bases at V and 3 bases at J, with 6 bases between the two ends. Germline CDR1 and CDR2: SGHAT and FQDESV (reference sequence). CDR3 length: 14 residues. CDR3 nucleotides: TGTGCCAGCAGCTTAGCGGGCGGTGGAAACACCATATATTTT. Translating gives CASSLAGGGNTIYF.

The CDR3 DNA is TGTGCCACCAGCAAGGGGGTCGGGATCCAAGAGACCCAGTACTTC. This sequence encodes CATSKGVGIQETQYF. The chain has TRBV15 and TRBJ2-5, with D possibly matching TRBD1 (6 bases). CDR1 is LNHNV, CDR2 YYDKDF, per germline (reference sequence). With 4 bases removed from V and 1 base from J, the gap between germline ends came to 13 bases. The length of the CDR3 is 15 residues.

The chain has TRBV29-1 and TRBJ1-2, with D possibly being TRBD1 (5 bases). The CDR3 runs to 13 residues. With 6 bases removed from V and 6 bases from J, the gap between germline ends came to 17 bases. Germline values: CDR1 SQVTM, CDR2 ANQGSEA. CDR3 nucleotide sequence: TGCAGCGTCCGGACAAGCCCTTTGAATGGCTACACCTTC. Protein: CSVRTSPLNGYTF.

The chain carries TRBV6-5 and TRBJ2-2; 7 bases are shared with TRBD2. This CDR3 has 14 amino acids. Looked up from germline, CDR1 is MNHEY and CDR2 is SVGAGI. The V and J ends lost 8 bases and 0 bases, in that order; junction bases with no gene match: 3. The CDR3 protein is CASRDYSNTGELFF. CDR3 nucleotide sequence: TGTGCCAGCCGGGACTATTCGAACACCGGGGAGCTGTTTTTT.

This rearrangement joins TRBV29-1 to TRBJ1-2; D is possibly TRBD1 (5 bases). CDR1 SQVTM and CDR2 ANQGSEA come from the germline V gene. This CDR3 contains 13 residues. Trimming took off 5 bases at V and 9 bases at J, with 19 bases between the two ends. CDR3 sequence: CSVRDPPMESYTF. In DNA form, the CDR3 reads TGCAGCGTTCGGGACCCCCCAATGGAAAGCTACACCTTC.

This clone has more than one count but fewer than ten. The V call is TRBV9, the J call TRBJ2-7, with 10 bases that match TRBD1. Germline V gene lookup returns CDR1 SGDLS and CDR2 YYNGEE. The V gene end was trimmed by 4 bases and the J gene end by 5 bases; junction bases not matched to a gene: 24. The CDR3 extends over 20 amino acids. Here the CDR3 reads CASSPRSPSSGQGSAHEQYF. CDR3 nucleotide sequence: TGTGCCAGCAGCCCACGGAGCCCAAGCTCGGGACAGGGGTCTGCCCACGAGCAGTACTTC.

The V call is TRBV9, the J call TRBJ2-7; D is ambiguous. Germline-derived CDR1 and CDR2 are SGDLS and YYNGEE. V was pared by 0 bases and J by 5 bases, with 12 bases between. This CDR3 is built from 14 residues. CDR3 loop: CASSVAPSSDEQYF. The CDR3 DNA is TGTGCCAGCAGCGTAGCCCCCAGCTCGGACGAGCAGTACTTC.

The chain joins TRBV4-3 to TRBJ2-7; D perhaps matches TRBD2 (5 bases). The CDR3 has 15 amino acids. With 3 bases removed from V and 0 bases from J, the gap between germline ends came to 12 bases. In germline, CDR1 is LGHNA, CDR2 YSLEER. The CDR3 DNA is TGCGCCAGCAGCCAGAACGGGGAATTCTCCTACGAGCAGTACTTC. It specifies CASSQNGEFSYEQYF.

This clone occurred a few times. This rearrangement joins TRBV2 to TRBJ1-2; no definite D call. The CDR3 length is 12 residues. The germline gives CDR1 SNHLY, CDR2 FYNNEI. The V and J ends lost 3 bases and 7 bases respectively, with 9 bases between them. The CDR3, as DNA: TGTGCCAGCAGTGACAGTACTATTGGCTACACCTTC. It encodes CASSDSTIGYTF.

CDR3 residues: CASRATEGGTQYF. CDR3 nucleotides: TGTGCCAGCAGGGCGACTGAGGGGGGTACGCAGTATTTT. The chain has TRBV6-1 and TRBJ2-3, with D perhaps TRBD1 or TRBD2 (6 bases each). Trimming removed 6 bases from V and 8 bases from J, with 15 bases in between. CDR3 length equals 13 residues. The V gene's germline CDR1 is MNHNS and CDR2 SASEGT.

Concerning this clone: A read error may produce the germline difference seen at one junction end. The gene calls are TRBV7-7 and TRBJ2-2; D gene ambiguous. CDR1 is SSHAT and CDR2 is FNYEAQ in the germline V gene (reference sequence). This CDR3 region has 13 residues. DNA for the CDR3: TGTGCTAGCAGCCGTAGTAGCACCGGGGAGCTGTTTTTT. Protein product: CASSRSSTGELFF.

This chain links TRBV5-1 with TRBJ2-3; 9 bases agree with TRBD2. Trimming removed 2 bases from V and 2 bases from J; junction bases left unmatched: 3. Germline lookup yields CDR1 SGHRS and CDR2 YFSETQ. The CDR3 length is 15 residues. The CDR3 DNA reads as TGCGCCAGCAGCTTACTAGCGGGCAACACAGATACGCAGTATTTT. Residues: CASSLLAGNTDTQYF.

The V gene is TRBV10-2, the J gene TRBJ2-5, with no clear D. V gave up 7 bases and J gave up 5 bases, with 11 bases separating them. This CDR3 contains 12 residues. CDR1 and CDR2 (germline): WSHSY, SAAADI. CDR3: CASMWDTETQYF. The CDR3 nucleotides are TGCGCCAGCATGTGGGATACCGAGACCCAGTACTTC.

The rearrangement links TRBV25-1 to TRBJ1-1; tentatively, D is TRBD1 (5 bases). V was trimmed by 8 bases and J by 11 bases, leaving 15 bases between them. The CDR3 has 11 residues. Germline values: CDR1 MGHDK, CDR2 SYGVNS. The CDR3 DNA reads as TGTGCCAGCTGGGACGGGGGGATGGCTTTCTTT. Its protein product is CASWDGGMAFF.

The chain employs TRBV7-6 and TRBJ1-1; TRBD1 is a possible D gene (5 bases). Germline CDR1 is SGHVS and CDR2 is FNYEAQ. The CDR3 sequence is 15 residues long. V lost 5 bases and J 1 base, leaving 14 bases between the germline ends. DNA of the CDR3: TGTGCCAGCAGCCCATTAGTCGGGGGGAACACTGAAGCTTTCTTT. It is translated as CASSPLVGGNTEAFF.

The genes are TRBV10-3 and TRBJ2-1; TRBD1 agrees at 7 bases. The CDR3 sequence is 16 residues long. V lost 0 bases to trimming and J lost 9 bases; unmatched junction nucleotides: 11. CDR1 is ENHRY, CDR2 SYGVKD, per germline. The CDR3 is CAISESTGQTLSEQFF. As DNA, the CDR3 is TGTGCCATCAGTGAGTCGACGGGACAGACTCTTAGTGAGCAGTTCTTC.

This rearrangement joins TRBV9 to TRBJ2-7; no firm D call. Trimming cost V 0 bases and J 2 bases, with 9 bases left between them. The length of the CDR3 is 14 residues. Germline assignment: CDR1 SGDLS and CDR2 YYNGEE. DNA of the CDR3: TGTGCCAGCAGCGTAGGGGTCCACCCCTACGAGCAGTACTTC. Translated: CASSVGVHPYEQYF.